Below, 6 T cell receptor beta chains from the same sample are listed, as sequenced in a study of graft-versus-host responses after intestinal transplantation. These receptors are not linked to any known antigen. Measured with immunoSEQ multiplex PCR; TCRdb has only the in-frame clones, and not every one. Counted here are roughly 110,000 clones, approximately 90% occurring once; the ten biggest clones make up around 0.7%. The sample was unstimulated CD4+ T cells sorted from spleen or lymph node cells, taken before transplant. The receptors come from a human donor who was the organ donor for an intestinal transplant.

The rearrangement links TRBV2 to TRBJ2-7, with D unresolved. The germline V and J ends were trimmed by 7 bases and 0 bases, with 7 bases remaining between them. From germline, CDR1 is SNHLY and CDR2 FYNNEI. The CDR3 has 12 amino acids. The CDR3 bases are TGTGCCAGCAAAAGAGGCTCCTACGAGCAGTACTTC. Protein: CASKRGSYEQYF.

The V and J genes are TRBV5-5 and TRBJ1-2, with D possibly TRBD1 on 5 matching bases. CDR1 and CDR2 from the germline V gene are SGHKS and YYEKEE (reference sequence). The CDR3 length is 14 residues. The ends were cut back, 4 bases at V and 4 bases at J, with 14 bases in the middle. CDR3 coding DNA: TGTGCCAGCAGCCCAATGGCCGGGGGCTATGGCTACACCTTC. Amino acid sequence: CASSPMAGGYGYTF.

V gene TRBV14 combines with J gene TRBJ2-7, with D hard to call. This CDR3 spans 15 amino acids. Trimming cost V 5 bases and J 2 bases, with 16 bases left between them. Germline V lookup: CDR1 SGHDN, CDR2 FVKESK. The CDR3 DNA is TGTGCCAGCAGCGCCCCCGACGGGTTAACCTACGAGCAGTACTTC. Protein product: CASSAPDGLTYEQYF.

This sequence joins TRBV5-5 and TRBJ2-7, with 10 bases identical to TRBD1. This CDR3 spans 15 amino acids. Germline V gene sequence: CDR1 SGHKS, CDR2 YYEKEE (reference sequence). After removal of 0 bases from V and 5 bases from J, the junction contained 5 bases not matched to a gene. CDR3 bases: TGTGCCAGCAGCTTGGCCGTTGGGACAGGGGACGAGCAGTACTTC. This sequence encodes CASSLAVGTGDEQYF.

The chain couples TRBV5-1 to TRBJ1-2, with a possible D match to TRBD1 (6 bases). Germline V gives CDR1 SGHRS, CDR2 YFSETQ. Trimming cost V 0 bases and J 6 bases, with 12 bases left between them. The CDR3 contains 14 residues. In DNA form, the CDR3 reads TGCGCCAGCAGCTTGGTACAGGGAATAGATGGCTACACCTTC. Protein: CASSLVQGIDGYTF.

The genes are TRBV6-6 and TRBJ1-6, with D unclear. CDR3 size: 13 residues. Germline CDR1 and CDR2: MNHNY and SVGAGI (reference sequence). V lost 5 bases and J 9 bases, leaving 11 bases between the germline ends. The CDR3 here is CASSRTSTSPLHF. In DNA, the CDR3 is TGTGCCAGCAGTCGTACATCAACTTCACCCCTCCACTTT.